Listed below are T cell receptor beta chains from one sample, sequenced in a study of blood T cell repertoires in COVID-19. Using immunoSEQ multiplex PCR, the repertoire was profiled, and TCRdb retains in-frame clones only, with some absent. Of roughly 170,000 clones in the sample, 84% are singletons; the top ten hold 7.7%. Sequenced sample: peripheral blood. The receptors were sampled from a man aged 40-50 years who had recovered from COVID-19. Each CDR3 is given with its conserved first and last residue. Fields, in order: J gene, V gene, D gene, CDR3 protein, CDR3 DNA. A D gene is named only where the DNA matches it firmly.

TRBJ1-5 | TRBV28 | TRBD1 | CASSMGQGNQPQHF | TGTGCCAGCAGCATGGGACAGGGAAATCAGCCCCAGCATTTT
TRBJ2-1 | TRBV11-2 | NA | CASSLRPGNNEQFF | TGTGCCAGCAGCTTAAGGCCAGGCAACAATGAGCAGTTCTTC
TRBJ2-5 | TRBV2 | NA | CASSEAPAETQYF | TGTGCCAGCAGTGAAGCCCCCGCGGAGACCCAGTACTTC
TRBJ1-2 | TRBV27 | TRBD1 | CASSPPGGTRDYGYTF | TGTGCCAGCAGTCCCCCAGGGGGCACCAGAGACTATGGCTACACCTTC
TRBJ2-7 | TRBV21-1 | NA | CARHSLYEQYF | TGTGCCAGACACAGCCTCTACGAGCAGTACTTC
TRBJ1-6 | TRBV11-3 | NA | CASSSPDSPSSYNSPLHF | TGTGCCAGCAGCTCCCCGGACAGCCCAAGCTCCTATAATTCACCCCTCCACTTT
TRBJ1-2 | TRBV10-3 | TRBD1 | CAISEGQGSYGYTF | TGTGCCATCAGTGAGGGACAGGGATCATATGGCTACACCTTC
TRBJ2-5 | TRBV6-6 | NA | CASSYPQETQYF | TGTGCCAGCAGTTACCCTCAAGAGACCCAGTACTTC
TRBJ1-4 | TRBV2 | NA | CASSPPPTGSNEKLFF | TGTGCCAGCAGTCCCCCCCCGACAGGATCGAATGAAAAACTGTTTTTT
TRBJ2-3 | TRBV6-8 | NA | CASSSGEKLLTSTQYF | TGTGCCAGCAGTTCGGGGGAAAAGCTCCTGACCTCTACGCAGTATTTT
TRBJ2-2 | TRBV28 | NA | CASSLSQNTGELFF | TGTGCCAGCAGTTTGTCACAGAACACCGGGGAGCTGTTTTTT
TRBJ1-5 | TRBV6-5 | TRBD1 | CASRRLDRGNQPQHF | TGTGCCAGCAGAAGGCTCGACAGGGGAAATCAGCCCCAGCATTTT
TRBJ2-2 | TRBV7-2 | NA | CASSLELSYYTGELFF | TGTGCCAGCAGCTTAGAACTATCATATTACACCGGGGAGCTGTTTTTT